Described below is a single TCR beta chain sequence and its context. The sample originates from a study of blood T cell repertoires in COVID-19. Study summary: Samples taken during acute and convalescent COVID-19 were collected in the United States, Italy and Spain. T cells, B-cell-depleted T cells, or PBMCs provided the cDNA or gDNA that served as material.

CDR1 and CDR2 from the germline V gene are SGHNT and YYREEE (reference sequence). The CDR3 runs to 14 residues. V was shortened by 2 bases and J by 5 bases, with 12 bases between the two germline ends. Under the authors' procedure: The assay estimated nucleated cells by amplifying reference gene primers. Assay used: immunoSEQ multiplex PCR; TCRdb lists only in-frame clones, some missing. D and trimming were read from the DNA, whereas the V and J calls and clone size are those reported in that table. The repertoire includes about 13,000 clones, about nine tenths of them detected once, and more than 4.5% sits in the top ten.

The TCR comes from a human donor in a cohort sampled during active COVID-19. Sequenced material: peripheral blood. The V call is TRBV5-4, the J call TRBJ2-3, with a tentative D call TRBD2 (6 bases). CDR3 DNA: TGTGCCAGCAGCTTTTGGGGGAGGATAGATACGCAGTATTTT. As protein: CASSFWGRIDTQYF.